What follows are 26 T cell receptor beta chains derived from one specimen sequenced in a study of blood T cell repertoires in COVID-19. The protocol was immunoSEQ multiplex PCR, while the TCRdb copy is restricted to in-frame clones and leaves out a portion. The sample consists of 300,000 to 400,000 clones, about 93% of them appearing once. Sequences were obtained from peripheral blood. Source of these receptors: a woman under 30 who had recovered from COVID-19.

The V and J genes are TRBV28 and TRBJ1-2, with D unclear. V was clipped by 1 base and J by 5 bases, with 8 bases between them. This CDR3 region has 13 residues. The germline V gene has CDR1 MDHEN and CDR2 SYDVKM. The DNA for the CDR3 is TGTGCCAGCAGTTTATACCCCGGGTATGGCTACACCTTC. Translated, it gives CASSLYPGYGYTF.

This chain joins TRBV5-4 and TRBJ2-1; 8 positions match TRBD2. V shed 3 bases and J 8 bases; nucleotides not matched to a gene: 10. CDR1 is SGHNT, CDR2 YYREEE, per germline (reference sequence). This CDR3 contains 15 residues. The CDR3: CASSSGTSGSHEQFF. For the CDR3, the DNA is TGTGCCAGCAGCTCTGGGACTAGTGGGTCCCATGAGCAGTTCTTC.

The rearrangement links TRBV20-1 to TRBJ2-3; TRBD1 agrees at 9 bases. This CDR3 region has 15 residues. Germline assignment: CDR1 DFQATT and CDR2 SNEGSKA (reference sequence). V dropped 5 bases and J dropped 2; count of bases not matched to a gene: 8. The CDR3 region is CSAGGRDRVTDTQYF. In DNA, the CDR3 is TGCAGTGCTGGTGGGCGGGACAGGGTCACAGATACGCAGTATTTT.

The CDR3 is CASRAGAYNEQFF. The CDR3 DNA reads as TGTGCCAGCCGGGCAGGGGCCTACAATGAGCAGTTCTTC. This chain joins TRBV6-5 and TRBJ2-1, with D perhaps matching TRBD1 (6 bases). With 8 bases removed from V and 2 bases from J, the gap between germline ends came to 10 bases. The germline V gene encodes CDR1 MNHEY and CDR2 SVGAGI. The length of the CDR3 is 13 residues.

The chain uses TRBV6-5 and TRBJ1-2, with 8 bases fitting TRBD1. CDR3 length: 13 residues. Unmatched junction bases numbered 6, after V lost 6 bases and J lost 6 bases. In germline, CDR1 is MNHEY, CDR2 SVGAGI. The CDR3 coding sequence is TGTGCCAGCAGGGACGGACAGGGCCATGGCTACACCTTC. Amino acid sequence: CASRDGQGHGYTF.

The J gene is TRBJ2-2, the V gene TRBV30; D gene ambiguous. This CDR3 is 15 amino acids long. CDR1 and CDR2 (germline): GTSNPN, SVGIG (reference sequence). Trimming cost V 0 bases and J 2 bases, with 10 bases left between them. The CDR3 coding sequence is TGTGCCTGGAGTGTGGTAGGAGATAACACCGGGGAGCTGTTTTTT. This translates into CAWSVVGDNTGELFF.

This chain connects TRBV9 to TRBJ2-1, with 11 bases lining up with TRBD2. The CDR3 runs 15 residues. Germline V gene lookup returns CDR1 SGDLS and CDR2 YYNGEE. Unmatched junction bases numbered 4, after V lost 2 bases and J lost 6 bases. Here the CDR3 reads CASSVSGRALNEQFF. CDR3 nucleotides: TGTGCCAGCAGCGTTAGCGGGAGGGCCCTCAATGAGCAGTTCTTC.

In DNA form, the CDR3 reads TGCGCCAGCAGTGAGTCGGTAGGGACAGACTACGAGCAGTACGTC. Its protein product is CASSESVGTDYEQYV. The chain links TRBV10-2 to TRBJ2-7, with 7 bases matching TRBD1. J was trimmed by 3 bases and V by 0 bases; bases with no gene match: 5. The germline gives CDR1 WSHSY, CDR2 SAAADI. This CDR3 is 15 amino acids long.

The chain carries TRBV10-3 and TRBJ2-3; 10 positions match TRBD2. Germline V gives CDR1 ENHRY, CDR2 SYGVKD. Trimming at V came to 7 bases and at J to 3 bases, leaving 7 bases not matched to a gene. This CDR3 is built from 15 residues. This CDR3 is CAIKEREGRTDTQYF. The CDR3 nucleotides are TGTGCCATCAAAGAGCGGGAGGGGCGAACAGATACGCAGTATTTT.

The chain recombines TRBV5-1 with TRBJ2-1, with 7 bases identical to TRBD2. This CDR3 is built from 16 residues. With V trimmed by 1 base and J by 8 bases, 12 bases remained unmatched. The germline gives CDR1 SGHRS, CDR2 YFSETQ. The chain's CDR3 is CASSLTAGWPGDEQFF. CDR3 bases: TGCGCCAGCAGCTTGACAGCGGGGTGGCCGGGGGATGAGCAGTTCTTC.

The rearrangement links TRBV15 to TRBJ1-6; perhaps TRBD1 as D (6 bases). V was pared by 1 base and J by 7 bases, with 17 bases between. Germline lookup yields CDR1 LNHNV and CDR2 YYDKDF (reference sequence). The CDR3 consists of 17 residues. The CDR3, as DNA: TGTGCCACCAGCAGAGGAGCGGTGGGGAGGGGGAATTCACCCCTCCACTTT. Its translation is CATSRGAVGRGNSPLHF. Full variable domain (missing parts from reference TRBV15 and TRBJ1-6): DAMVIQNPRYQVTQFGKPVTLSCSQTLNHNVMYWYQQKSSQAPKLLFHYYDKDFNNEADTPDNFQSRRPNTSFCFLDIRSPGLGDTAMYLCATSRGAVGRGNSPLHFGNGTRLTVT.

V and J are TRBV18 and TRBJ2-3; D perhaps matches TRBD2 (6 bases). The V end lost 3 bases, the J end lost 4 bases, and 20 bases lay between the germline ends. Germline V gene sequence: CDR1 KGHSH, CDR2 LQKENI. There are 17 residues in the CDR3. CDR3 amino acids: CASSPPKNPGVPDTQYF. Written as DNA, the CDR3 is TGTGCCAGCTCACCCCCGAAAAACCCGGGGGTCCCAGATACGCAGTATTTT.

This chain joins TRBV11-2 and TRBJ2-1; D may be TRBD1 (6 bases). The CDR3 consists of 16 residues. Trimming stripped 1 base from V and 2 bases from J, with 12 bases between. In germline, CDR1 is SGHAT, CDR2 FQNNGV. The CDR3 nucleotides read TGTGCCAGCAGCTTAGTGGTGGGGGCTGCCTACAATGAGCAGTTCTTC. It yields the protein CASSLVVGAAYNEQFF. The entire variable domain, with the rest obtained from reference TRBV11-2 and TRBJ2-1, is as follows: EAGVAQSPRYKIIEKRQSVAFWCNPISGHATLYWYQQILGQGPKLLIQFQNNGVVDDSQLPKDRFSAERLKGVDSTLKIQPAKLEDSAVYLCASSLVVGAAYNEQFFGPGTRLTVL.

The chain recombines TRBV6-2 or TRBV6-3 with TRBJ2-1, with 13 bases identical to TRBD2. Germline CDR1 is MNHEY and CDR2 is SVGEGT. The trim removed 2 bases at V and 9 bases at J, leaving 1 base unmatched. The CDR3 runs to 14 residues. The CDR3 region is CASSYGTSGTEQFF. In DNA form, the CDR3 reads TGTGCCAGCAGTTACGGGACTAGCGGGACTGAGCAGTTCTTC.

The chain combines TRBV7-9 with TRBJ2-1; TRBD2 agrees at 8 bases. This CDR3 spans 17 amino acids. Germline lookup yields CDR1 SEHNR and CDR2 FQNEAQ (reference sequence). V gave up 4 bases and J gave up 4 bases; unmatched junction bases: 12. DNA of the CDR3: TGTGCCAGCAGCTCGATCCGTCTGAGCGGGGGATACAATGAGCAGTTCTTC. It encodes CASSSIRLSGGYNEQFF.

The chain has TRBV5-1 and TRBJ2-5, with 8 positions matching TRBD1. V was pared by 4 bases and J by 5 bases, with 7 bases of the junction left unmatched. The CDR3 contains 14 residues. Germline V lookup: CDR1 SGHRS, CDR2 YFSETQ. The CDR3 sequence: CASSKTGAVETQYF. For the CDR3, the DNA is TGCGCCAGCAGCAAGACAGGGGCGGTGGAGACCCAGTACTTC.

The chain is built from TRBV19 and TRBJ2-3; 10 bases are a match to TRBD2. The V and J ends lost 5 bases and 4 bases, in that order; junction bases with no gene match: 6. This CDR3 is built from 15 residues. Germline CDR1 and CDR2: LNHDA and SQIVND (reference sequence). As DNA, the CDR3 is TGTGCCAGTAGTTATCTAGCGGGAGTCCCAGATACGCAGTATTTT. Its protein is CASSYLAGVPDTQYF.

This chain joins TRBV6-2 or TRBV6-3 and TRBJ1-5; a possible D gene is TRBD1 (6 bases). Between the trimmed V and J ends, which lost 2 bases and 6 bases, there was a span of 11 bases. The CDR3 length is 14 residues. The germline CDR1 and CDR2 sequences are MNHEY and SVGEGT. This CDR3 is CASSYGGYGQPQHF. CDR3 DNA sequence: TGTGCCAGCAGTTACGGGGGCTACGGTCAGCCCCAGCATTTT.

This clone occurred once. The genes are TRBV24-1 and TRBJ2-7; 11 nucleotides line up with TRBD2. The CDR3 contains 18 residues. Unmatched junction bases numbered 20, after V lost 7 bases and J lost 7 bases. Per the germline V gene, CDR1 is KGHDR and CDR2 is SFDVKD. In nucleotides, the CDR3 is TGTGCCACCAGATCCAGGACTAGCGGGCATTGGGACGAAGGAGAGCAGTACGTC. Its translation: CATRSRTSGHWDEGEQYV.

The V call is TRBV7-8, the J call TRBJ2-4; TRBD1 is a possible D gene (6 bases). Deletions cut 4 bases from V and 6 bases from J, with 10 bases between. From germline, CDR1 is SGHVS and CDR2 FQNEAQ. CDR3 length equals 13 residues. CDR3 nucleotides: TGTGCCAGCAGCTCAGGGGTTACAAACATTCAGTACTTC. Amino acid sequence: CASSSGVTNIQYF.

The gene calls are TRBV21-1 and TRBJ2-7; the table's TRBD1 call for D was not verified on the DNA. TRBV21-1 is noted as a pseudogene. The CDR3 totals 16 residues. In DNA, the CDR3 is TGTGCCAGCAGCAGGACGGGACAGGGCCTCACCTACGAGCAGTACGTC. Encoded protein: CASSRTGQGLTYEQYV.

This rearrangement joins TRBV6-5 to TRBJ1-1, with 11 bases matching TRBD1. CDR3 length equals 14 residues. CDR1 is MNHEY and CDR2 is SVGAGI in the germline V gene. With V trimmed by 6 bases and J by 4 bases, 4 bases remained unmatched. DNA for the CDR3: TGTGCCAGCAGGGGGACAGGGGGGGGCACTGAAGCTTTCTTT. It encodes CASRGTGGGTEAFF.

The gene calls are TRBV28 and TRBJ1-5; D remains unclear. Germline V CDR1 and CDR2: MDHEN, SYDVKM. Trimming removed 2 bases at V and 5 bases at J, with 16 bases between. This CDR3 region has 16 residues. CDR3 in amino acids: CASSLIVGRIDQPQHF. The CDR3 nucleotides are TGTGCCAGCAGTTTAATTGTAGGGAGGATCGATCAGCCCCAGCATTTT.

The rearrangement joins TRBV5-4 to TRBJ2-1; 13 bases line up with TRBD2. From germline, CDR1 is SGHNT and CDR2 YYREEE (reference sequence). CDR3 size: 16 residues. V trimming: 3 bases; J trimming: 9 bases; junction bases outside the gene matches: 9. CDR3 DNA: TGTGCCAGCAGCTACATGGGACTAGCGGGGATTAGTGAGCAGTTCTTC. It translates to CASSYMGLAGISEQFF.

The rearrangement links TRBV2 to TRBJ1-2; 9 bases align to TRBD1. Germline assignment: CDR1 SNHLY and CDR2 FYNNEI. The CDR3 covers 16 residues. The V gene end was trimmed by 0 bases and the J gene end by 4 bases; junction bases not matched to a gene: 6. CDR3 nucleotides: TGTGCCAGCAGTGAAGCGCTAGGACAGGGGTCCTATGGCTACACCTTC. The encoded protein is CASSEALGQGSYGYTF.

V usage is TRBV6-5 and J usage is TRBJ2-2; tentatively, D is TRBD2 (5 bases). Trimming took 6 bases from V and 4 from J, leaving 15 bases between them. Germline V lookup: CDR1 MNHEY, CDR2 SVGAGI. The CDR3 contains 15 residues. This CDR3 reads CASRPRGMFTGELFF. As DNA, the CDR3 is TGTGCCAGCAGACCCAGAGGGATGTTCACCGGGGAGCTGTTTTTT.